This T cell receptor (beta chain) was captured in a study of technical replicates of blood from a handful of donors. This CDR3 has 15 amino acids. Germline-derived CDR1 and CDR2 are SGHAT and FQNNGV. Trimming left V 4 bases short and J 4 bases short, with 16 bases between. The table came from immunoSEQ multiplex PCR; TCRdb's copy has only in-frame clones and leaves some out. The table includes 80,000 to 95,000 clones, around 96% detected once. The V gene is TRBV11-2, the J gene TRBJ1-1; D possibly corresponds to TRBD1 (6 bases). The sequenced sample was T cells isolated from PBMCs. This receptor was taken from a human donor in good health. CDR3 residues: CASSYGTRGATEAFF. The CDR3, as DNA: TGTGCCAGCAGCTATGGAACCAGGGGAGCCACTGAAGCTTTCTTT.